This T cell receptor beta chain was profiled in a study of shared clonotypes between healthy human individuals. Study findings and constraints: Among non-shared clonotypes, generation probabilities were lower than among those shared by all four donors. What rarefaction showed was incomplete sorted-subset sequencing despite large depth. Blood was the only sampled material, and tissue repertoires likely differ.

Germline assignment: CDR1 SEHNR and CDR2 FQNEAQ (reference sequence). The length of the CDR3 is 14 residues. V was trimmed by 5 bases and J by 7 bases, leaving 17 bases between them. A word on this clone: The antigen is undetermined.

An approximately 220 ng quantity of DNA, 29,000 or so T cell genomes, went into the sorted-subset replicate PCRs. The table came from immunoSEQ multiplex PCR; TCRdb's copy has only in-frame clones and leaves some out. The repertoire consists of over a million clones, with about 98% occurring once and the leading ten covering about 0.4%. The chain employs TRBV7-9 and TRBJ2-5, with D possibly matching TRBD1 (6 bases). Sequenced: naive CD4+ T cells sorted from blood. Described subset: CD45RA+ positively selected. The clonotype comes from a man in his thirties or forties in good health. CDR3 in DNA: TGTGCCAGCAGCCCGGAGCAGGGGTACGGGACCCAGTACTTC. Amino acid sequence: CASSPEQGYGTQYF.